This T cell receptor (beta chain) originates from a study of T cell changes during pregnancy in multiple sclerosis (dated by TCRdb to the late 2010s). Some background on the complete study: The study looked at changes in the T cell repertoire across pregnancy in women with multiple sclerosis.

Details on this clone: Its target antigen remains unknown. It has no much larger one-base neighbor in the sample; base qualities were not kept.

Per the germline V gene (reference sequence), SEHNR is the CDR1 and FQNEAQ is the CDR2. V sheds 3 bases and J sheds 1 base, leaving 12 bases between their ends. From the cysteine through the phenylalanine, the CDR3 covers 15 amino acids. CDR3 DNA only is kept here, 45 bases in frame from base 1. The library relied on the immunoSEQ multiplex PCR assay. TCRdb holds this immuneACCESS table with in-frame rearrangements only. Some clones are missing; in checked studies, unresolved V genes explain under half, and the rest has no known cause. The sample data list 55,000 to 70,000 clones, and about 91% of these were observed just once. About 1.7% of the sample rests with the top ten.

The sequencing here drew on peripheral blood, taken after pregnancy. The TCR originated in a female donor with multiple sclerosis, enrolled in a pregnancy study. The sequence links TRBV7-9 to TRBJ1-1, with no D gene named confidently. In nucleotides, the sequence is TGTGCCAGCAGCTTGTTAGGAAGGAGGAACACTGAAGCTTTCTTT. Its protein reads: CASSLLGRRNTEAFF.